This T cell receptor beta chain was captured by sequencing in a study of T cells in Graves' hyperthyroidism and ophthalmopathy. In its sample, this clonotype was seen many times. Antigen specificity is unknown. It was RNA transcripts that yielded the amplified TCR beta CDR3 regions. An initial round of RT-PCR targeting the TCR CDR3 relied on the HTBI primer set. TCRdb reprocessed the multiplex PCR reads with MiXCR, giving one entry per CDR3 protein. The table has more than 450,000 distinct CDR3 sequences, 15% to 20% seen once. The study, taken as a whole, reports: Peripheral blood also featured most of the thyroid clonotypes expanded above 0.001.

The CDR3 has 13 residues. Germline-derived CDR1 and CDR2 are SGHRS and YFSETQ. V was cut by 8 bases and J by 4 bases, with 16 bases left in between. The rearrangement joins TRBV5-1 to TRBJ2-7; D perhaps matches TRBD1 (6 bases). Sequencing used blood. The receptor's source is a man in his forties with Graves' ophthalmopathy. CDR3 in DNA: TGCGCCAGTTCCGGGACACTCTCGTACGAGCAGTACTTC. Amino acids: CASSGTLSYEQYF.